This TCR beta chain derives from a study of blood T cell repertoires in COVID-19. Study in general: In each case, the material was cDNA or gDNA derived from T cells, B-cell-depleted T cells, or PBMCs.

This CDR3 is built from 14 residues. V trimming: 8 bases; J trimming: 2 bases; junction bases outside the gene matches: 7. CDR1 and CDR2 from the germline V gene are LNHDA and SQIVND (reference sequence). Clones were sequenced by immunoSEQ multiplex PCR, and TCRdb holds only the in-frame ones, with some missing. This sample yields about 140,000 clones, of which almost 80% are seen a single time; roughly 2.9% belongs to the top ten. This chain connects TRBV19 to TRBJ2-3; 7 nucleotides align to TRBD1. This sequence was found in a woman aged 45-65 years who had recovered from COVID-19. The sequenced material came from PBMCs or T cells enriched from blood (not recorded which). CDR3 in amino acids: CASSTGSDTDTQYF. The CDR3 coding sequence is TGTGCCAGTTCGACAGGGTCAGACACAGATACGCAGTATTTT.